What follows is one TCR beta chain and its context. The V gene's germline CDR1 is MNHEY and CDR2 SVGAGI. V trimming: 0 bases; J trimming: 4 bases; junction bases outside the gene matches: 5. The CDR3 loop spans 16 amino acids. The data originate from a study of blood T cell repertoires in COVID-19. Generated by immunoSEQ multiplex PCR, the TCRdb table keeps only in-frame clones and is missing some. The sample yields about 300,000 clones, around nine tenths seen once. The chain carries TRBV6-5 and TRBJ1-2, with 10 bases fitting TRBD1. The TCR comes from a man aged 70 or older with acute or convalescent COVID-19. Source material: peripheral blood. CDR3 nucleotides: TGTGCCAGCAGTTACTCGTCCGGGGACAGGGGCTATGGCTACACCTTC. This translates into CASSYSSGDRGYGYTF.